These 18 T cell receptor beta chains were all obtained from the same sample, sequenced in a study of cytomegalovirus exposure and HLA in healthy donors. This PCR relied on a set of 60 Vbeta primers and 13 Jbeta primers. Profiled with immunoSEQ multiplex PCR; TCRdb holds only in-frame clones, not every one. The profile shows about 160,000 clones, over 75% of them singletons. The sequencing sample was made of PBMCs. The receptor source for this set is a woman in her fifties or sixties in good health and CMV-seropositive.

J is TRBJ2-1 and V is TRBV19; D not resolved. CDR1 is LNHDA and CDR2 is SQIVND in the germline V gene (reference sequence). V lost 3 bases to trimming and J lost 0 bases, with 9 bases between them. CDR3 size: 15 residues. CDR3 residues: CASSIVENSYNEQFF. In DNA form, the CDR3 reads TGTGCCAGTAGTATTGTAGAAAACTCCTACAATGAGCAGTTCTTC.

The V and J genes are TRBV7-9 and TRBJ2-6, with 9 positions matching TRBD1. The CDR3 is 15 residues long. Trimming removed 5 bases from V and 4 bases from J; junction bases left unmatched: 3. CDR1 SEHNR and CDR2 FQNEAQ come from the germline V gene (reference sequence). The CDR3 here is CASSLDRGGANVLTF. The CDR3 nucleotides read TGTGCCAGCAGCCTAGACAGGGGGGGGGCCAACGTCCTGACTTTC.

J is TRBJ2-7 and V is TRBV7-9; 9 bases map to TRBD2. With 1 base clipped from V and 6 bases from J, the junction kept 7 bases outside the gene matches. The CDR3 extends over 15 amino acids. The germline V gene encodes CDR1 SEHNR and CDR2 FQNEAQ (reference sequence). The CDR3 DNA sequence: TGTGCCAGCAGCTTAGTTCCTAGCGGGGTTGGCGAGCAGTACTTC. This sequence encodes CASSLVPSGVGEQYF.

A single count supports this clone. The V gene is TRBV28, the J gene TRBJ1-3; 10 nucleotides line up with TRBD1. The CDR3 is 14 residues long. Germline V CDR1 and CDR2: MDHEN, SYDVKM. The V and J ends lost 6 bases and 2 bases, in that order; junction bases with no gene match: 1. The chain's CDR3 is CASSGTGAGNTIYF. CDR3 coding DNA: TGTGCCAGCAGCGGGACAGGGGCTGGAAACACCATATATTTT.

The V and J genes are TRBV2 and TRBJ1-2, with D perhaps matching TRBD1 (5 bases). CDR3 length: 17 residues. The ends were cut back, 9 bases at V and 4 bases at J, with 27 bases in the middle. CDR1 is SNHLY, CDR2 FYNNEI, per germline. This CDR3 reads CARGTGDFVRHGYGYTF. CDR3 in DNA: TGTGCCAGGGGAACCGGGGACTTCGTACGCCATGGCTATGGCTACACCTTC.

The count of this clone is one. This chain joins TRBV27 and TRBJ2-7; 14 bases align to TRBD2. The junction had 12 bases not matched to a gene; V was cut back by 2 bases and J by 3 bases. Germline CDR1 reads MNHEY; CDR2 reads SMNVEV (reference sequence). This CDR3 is built from 19 residues. CDR3 region: CASSLAPGLAGVLGYEQYF. The DNA for the CDR3 is TGTGCCAGCAGTTTAGCACCGGGACTAGCGGGAGTCCTTGGCTACGAGCAGTACTTC.

About this clone: Other nucleotide sequences in the sample specify the same CDR3. DNA for the CDR3: TGTGCCAGTAGTTCGGGACAGACGAACACTGAAGCTTTCTTT. It translates to CASSSGQTNTEAFF. The chain links TRBV19 to TRBJ1-1, with 7 bases aligning to TRBD1. V lost 5 bases, J lost 1 base, and 4 bases stayed unmatched. The CDR3 is 14 amino acids. Germline lookup yields CDR1 LNHDA and CDR2 SQIVND (reference sequence).

The rearrangement uses TRBV27 and TRBJ2-1, with TRBD2 identical over 11 bases. The CDR3 totals 16 residues. Germline V gene data show CDR1 as MNHEY and CDR2 as SMNVEV (reference sequence). The V gene end was trimmed by 4 bases and the J gene end by 8 bases; junction bases not matched to a gene: 10. The CDR3 loop reads CASSSGLAGPWYEQFF. CDR3 DNA: TGTGCCAGCAGTTCAGGACTAGCGGGCCCCTGGTATGAGCAGTTCTTC.

V is TRBV6-5 and J is TRBJ1-4, with D maybe TRBD1 (5 bases). Trimming pared 2 bases from V and 4 bases from J, leaving 14 bases between. The CDR3 loop spans 16 amino acids. The germline gives CDR1 MNHEY, CDR2 SVGAGI. CDR3 bases: TGTGCCAGCAGTTACACCCCTCAGGGCCGTAATGAAAAACTGTTTTTT. Protein sequence: CASSYTPQGRNEKLFF.

This clone appeared a few times. The chain links TRBV14 to TRBJ2-7; D is unresolved. There are 15 residues in the CDR3. Trimming removed 0 bases from V and 6 bases from J, with 15 bases in between. In germline, CDR1 is SGHDN, CDR2 FVKESK. Here the CDR3 reads CASSQDVGSTGEQYF. CDR3 bases: TGTGCCAGCAGCCAAGATGTTGGCTCTACGGGCGAGCAGTACTTC. The whole variable domain, filled in from reference TRBV14 and TRBJ2-7, reads EAGVTQFPSHSVIEKGQTVTLRCDPISGHDNLYWYRRVMGKEIKFLLHFVKESKQDESGMPNNRFLAERTGGTYSTLKVQPAELEDSGVYFCASSQDVGSTGEQYFGPGTRLTVT.

As regards this clone: Other DNA sequences in this sample translate to the same CDR3. The chain combines TRBV28 with TRBJ1-5; no firm D call. Trimming removed 4 bases from V and 3 bases from J, with 4 bases in between. This CDR3 is 12 amino acids long. Germline V gives CDR1 MDHEN, CDR2 SYDVKM. For the CDR3, the DNA is TGTGCCAGCAGTTCAATCAATCAGCCCCAGCATTTT. Protein product: CASSSINQPQHF.

V gene TRBV19 combines with J gene TRBJ1-4, with TRBD1 matching over 10 bases. CDR3 length equals 14 residues. Germline V lookup: CDR1 LNHDA, CDR2 SQIVND (reference sequence). After removal of 5 bases from V and 8 bases from J, the junction contained 5 bases not matched to a gene. This CDR3 is CASSVRDRGEKLFF. For the CDR3, the DNA is TGTGCCAGTAGTGTCCGGGACAGGGGCGAAAAACTGTTTTTT.

This clone has only a few counts. The rearrangement links TRBV6-5 to TRBJ1-5; TRBD1 might be the D (5 bases). Germline V gene data show CDR1 as MNHEY and CDR2 as SVGAGI. The V end was cut by 8 bases, the J end by 0 bases, with 14 bases between. The CDR3 totals 15 residues. The CDR3, as DNA: TGTGCCAGCGGACCCGGAGACAGTAGCAATCAGCCCCAGCATTTT. It is translated as CASGPGDSSNQPQHF.

V and J are TRBV6-1 and TRBJ1-5, with TRBD1 as a possible D gene (6 bases). The CDR3 runs 14 residues. CDR1 is MNHNS, CDR2 SASEGT, per germline. With 4 bases removed from V and 3 bases from J, the gap between germline ends came to 10 bases. In nucleotides, the CDR3 is TGTGCCAGCAGTGTGTCAGGGGACAATCAGCCCCAGCATTTT. Translated: CASSVSGDNQPQHF.

The chain employs TRBV10-3 and TRBJ1-1, with 7 nucleotides matching TRBD1. This CDR3 comprises 14 residues. Losses at the gene ends were 5 bases for V and 3 bases for J; bases not matched to a gene: 6. Germline values: CDR1 ENHRY, CDR2 SYGVKD. The chain's CDR3 is CAISIGGADTEAFF. The CDR3 DNA reads TGTGCCATCAGTATAGGGGGCGCGGACACTGAAGCTTTCTTT.

The chain combines TRBV28 with TRBJ2-5; 8 nucleotides align to TRBD2. This CDR3 spans 16 amino acids. Germline CDR1 reads MDHEN; CDR2 reads SYDVKM. V shed 5 bases, J shed 5 bases, and the junction held 13 bases outside the gene matches. The CDR3 loop reads CASSSARRGEGETQYF. CDR3 in DNA: TGTGCCAGCAGTAGTGCCCGGCGGGGGGAGGGGGAGACCCAGTACTTC.

The chain couples TRBV7-9 to TRBJ2-4; D is undetermined. This CDR3 region has 14 residues. Looked up from germline, CDR1 is SEHNR and CDR2 is FQNEAQ (reference sequence). V was cut by 1 base and J by 4 bases, with 8 bases left in between. The CDR3 reads CASSLVTDKNIQYF. DNA of the CDR3: TGTGCCAGCAGCTTAGTAACAGATAAAAACATTCAGTACTTC.

In DNA, the CDR3 is TGTGCCACCATACGGACAGAGCAGTTCTTC. It yields the protein CATIRTEQFF. The chain couples TRBV6-9 to TRBJ2-1, with D possibly TRBD1 on 5 matching bases. Germline V gene lookup returns CDR1 MNHGY and CDR2 SVAAGI. CDR3 size: 10 residues. The ends were cut back, 10 bases at V and 10 bases at J, with 11 bases in the middle.